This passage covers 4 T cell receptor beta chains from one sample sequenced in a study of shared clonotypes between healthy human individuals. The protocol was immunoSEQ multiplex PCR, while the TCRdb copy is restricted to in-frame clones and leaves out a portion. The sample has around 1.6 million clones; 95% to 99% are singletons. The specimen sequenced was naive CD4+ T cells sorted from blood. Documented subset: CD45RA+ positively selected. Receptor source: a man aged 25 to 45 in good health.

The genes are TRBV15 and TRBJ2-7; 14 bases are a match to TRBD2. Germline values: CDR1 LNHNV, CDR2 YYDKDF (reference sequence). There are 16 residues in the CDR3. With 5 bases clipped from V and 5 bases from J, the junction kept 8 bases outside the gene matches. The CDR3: CATSQTRTSGRHEQYF. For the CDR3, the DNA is TGTGCCACCAGCCAGACCAGGACTAGCGGGAGGCACGAGCAGTACTTC.

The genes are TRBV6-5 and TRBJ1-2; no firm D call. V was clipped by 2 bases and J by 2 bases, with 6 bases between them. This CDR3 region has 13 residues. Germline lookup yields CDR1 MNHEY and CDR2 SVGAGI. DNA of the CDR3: TGTGCCAGCAGTTACCGGCAGAACTATGGCTACACCTTC. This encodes CASSYRQNYGYTF.

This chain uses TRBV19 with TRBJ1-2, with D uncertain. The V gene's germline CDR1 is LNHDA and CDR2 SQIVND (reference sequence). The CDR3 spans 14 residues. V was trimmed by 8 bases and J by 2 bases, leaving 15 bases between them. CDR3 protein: CASAHGNGNYGYTF. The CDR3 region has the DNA TGTGCCAGTGCGCACGGAAACGGCAACTATGGCTACACCTTC. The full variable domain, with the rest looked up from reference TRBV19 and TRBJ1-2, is DGGITQSPKYLFRKEGQNVTLSCEQNLNHDAMYWYRQDPGQGLRLIYYSQIVNDFQKGDIAEGYSVSREKKESFPLTVTSAQKNPTAFYLCASAHGNGNYGYTFGSGTRLTVV.

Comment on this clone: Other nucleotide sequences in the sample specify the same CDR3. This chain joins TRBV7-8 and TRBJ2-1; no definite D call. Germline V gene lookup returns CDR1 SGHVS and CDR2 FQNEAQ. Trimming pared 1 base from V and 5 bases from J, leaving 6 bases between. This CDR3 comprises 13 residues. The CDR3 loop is CASSLDPNNEQFF. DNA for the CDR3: TGTGCCAGCAGCTTAGACCCAAACAATGAGCAGTTCTTC.